Detailed here is one T cell receptor beta chain. Its antigen is undetermined. The CDR3 extends over 12 amino acids. Trimming removed 4 bases from V and 9 bases from J, with 10 bases in between. CDR1 is SGHTA, CDR2 FQGTGA, per germline. This sample was included in a study of beta chain features in type 1 diabetes. Overall study findings and caveats: For Type 1 diabetes patients, all four CD4+ subsets carried TCRB CDR3s that were moderately but significantly shorter. Insertion counts at VDJ junctions were lower in type 1 diabetes patients, who also showed more deletions there. Overrepresentation of cells with high TCR expression could result from cDNA sequencing.

Expressed TCRB transcripts were sequenced, since all the RNA that had been isolated was reverse transcribed. Produced via immunoSEQ multiplex PCR; TCRdb's table is partial and in-frame only. The repertoire holds about 120,000 clones, with roughly 15% as singletons. The sequence came from a man aged 25-40 years with type 1 diabetes. The sample was central memory CD4+ T cells from blood. The chain recombines TRBV7-3 with TRBJ2-1; no reliable D call. CDR3 amino acids: CASSSVGGEQFF. CDR3 DNA sequence: TGTGCCAGCAGCTCGGTGGGTGGTGAGCAGTTCTTC.